Sequencing of this T cell receptor beta chain was carried out in a study of beta chain features in type 1 diabetes. The CDR3 is 14 residues long. The ends were cut back, 1 base at V and 0 bases at J, with 7 bases in the middle. Germline loops: CDR1 SEHNR, CDR2 FQNEAQ (reference sequence). Sequenced material consisted of expressed TCRB transcripts (all of the isolated RNA was reverse transcribed). Profiled with immunoSEQ multiplex PCR; TCRdb holds only in-frame clones, not every one. This sample has about 930,000 clones, with about a sixth found just once. The chain recombines TRBV7-9 with TRBJ2-7; unclear D gene. Material: naive CD4+ T cells from blood. The sequence was collected from a young woman in good health. The CDR3 reads CASSLDGYSYEQYF. The CDR3 DNA follows: TGTGCCAGCAGCTTAGACGGGTACTCCTACGAGCAGTACTTC. The full variable domain, its missing parts supplied by reference TRBV7-9 and TRBJ2-7, is DTGVSQNPRHKITKRGQNVTFRCDPISEHNRLYWYRQTLGQGPEFLTYFQNEAQLEKSRLLSDRFSAERPKGSFSTLEIQRTEQGDSAMYLCASSLDGYSYEQYFGPGTRLTVT.